The next 4 T cell receptor beta chains were all read from a single sample in a study of response to subunit inactivated influenza vaccine. In TCRdb, the RT-PCR reads were re-called with MiXCR into one record per CDR3 protein. This sample has about 570,000 distinct CDR3 sequences; 12% occur once, and the top ten carry about 10%. The sample consisted of PBMCs from blood, taken on the day of vaccination. The source of these receptors is a man aged 45-60 years who received an inactivated influenza vaccine.

J is TRBJ2-7 and V is TRBV10-3, with TRBD1 matching 9 bases. V was clipped by 4 bases and J by 4 bases; unmatched bases: 8. The CDR3 covers 15 residues. CDR1 is ENHRY and CDR2 is SYGVKD in the germline V gene. The CDR3 spells CAISADRGTTYEQYF. The CDR3 coding sequence is TGTGCCATCAGTGCAGACAGGGGGACTACATACGAGCAGTACTTC.

The table lists this clonotype with a few counts. This CDR3 reads CASSWGPEAFF. In DNA, the CDR3 is TGTGCCAGCAGTTGGGGACCTGAAGCTTTCTTT. The V gene is TRBV12-3 or TRBV12-4, the J gene TRBJ1-1; possibly TRBD1 for D (5 bases). The CDR3 consists of 11 residues. The V and J ends lost 4 bases and 6 bases respectively, with 6 bases between them.

This clonotype was found a few times. The chain recombines TRBV6-1 with TRBJ1-3, with D possibly TRBD1 on 5 matching bases. V dropped 6 bases and J dropped 1 base, with 16 bases sitting between them. The CDR3 is made up of 16 amino acids. Germline CDR1 reads MNHNS; CDR2 reads SASEGT. The CDR3 bases are TGTGCCAGCAGAGCGGGACGGCTTCTTTCTGGAAACACCATATATTTT. Its protein product is CASRAGRLLSGNTIYF.

This clonotype was seen repeatedly, ten times or more. The genes are TRBV24-1 and TRBJ2-1; 11 bases agree with TRBD1. Germline lookup yields CDR1 KGHDR and CDR2 SFDVKD. Trimming took 9 bases from V and 1 from J; bases not matched to a gene: 7. This CDR3 is 16 amino acids long. The CDR3 loop is CATETGTGGSYNEQFF. CDR3 coding DNA: TGTGCCACCGAGACCGGGACAGGGGGTTCCTACAATGAGCAGTTCTTC.